This TCR beta chain was captured by sequencing in a study of blood T cell repertoires in COVID-19. Sequenced by immunoSEQ multiplex PCR; TCRdb stores in-frame clones only, minus some. The sample has some 240,000 clones, roughly 83% seen once. The CDR3 covers 12 residues. Germline CDR1 LNHDA, CDR2 SQIVND (reference sequence). The germline V and J ends were trimmed by 7 bases and 4 bases, with 7 bases remaining between them. Sequenced sample: peripheral blood. The chain recombines TRBV19 with TRBJ2-2; D is perhaps TRBD2 (5 bases). This TCR was sampled from an elderly woman with acute or convalescent COVID-19. CDR3 coding DNA: TGTGCCAGTATAAGCGGCACCGGGGAGCTGTTTTTT. Residues: CASISGTGELFF.